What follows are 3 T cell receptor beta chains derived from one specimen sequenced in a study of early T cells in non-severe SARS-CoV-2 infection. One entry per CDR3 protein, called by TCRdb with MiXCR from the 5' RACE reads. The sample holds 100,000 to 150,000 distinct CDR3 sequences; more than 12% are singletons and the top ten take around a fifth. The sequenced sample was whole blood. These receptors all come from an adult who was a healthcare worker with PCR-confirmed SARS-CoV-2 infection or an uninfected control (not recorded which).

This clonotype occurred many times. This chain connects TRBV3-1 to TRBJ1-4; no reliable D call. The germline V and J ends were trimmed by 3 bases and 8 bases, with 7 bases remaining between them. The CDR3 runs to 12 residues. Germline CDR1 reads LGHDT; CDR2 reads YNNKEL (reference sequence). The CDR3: CASSQGAEKLFF. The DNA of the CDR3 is TGTGCCAGCAGCCAGGGCGCGGAAAAACTGTTTTTT.

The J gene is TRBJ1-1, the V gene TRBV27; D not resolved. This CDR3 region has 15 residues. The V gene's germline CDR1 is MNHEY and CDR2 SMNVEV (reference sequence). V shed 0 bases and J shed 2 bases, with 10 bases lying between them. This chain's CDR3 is CASSLSSPLNTEAFF. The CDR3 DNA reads TGTGCCAGCAGTTTATCCTCGCCCCTTAACACTGAAGCTTTCTTT.

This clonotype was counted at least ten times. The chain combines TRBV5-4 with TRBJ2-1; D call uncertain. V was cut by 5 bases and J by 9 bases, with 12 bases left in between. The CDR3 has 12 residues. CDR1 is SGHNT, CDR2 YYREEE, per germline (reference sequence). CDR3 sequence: CASSSLGAEQFF. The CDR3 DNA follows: TGTGCCAGCAGTAGTCTAGGCGCTGAGCAGTTCTTC. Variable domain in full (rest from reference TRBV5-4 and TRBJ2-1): ETGVTQSPTHLIKTRGQQVTLRCSSQSGHNTVSWYQQALGQGPQFIFQYYREEENGRGNFPPRFSGLQFPNYSSELNVNALELDDSALYLCASSSLGAEQFFGPGTRLTVL.